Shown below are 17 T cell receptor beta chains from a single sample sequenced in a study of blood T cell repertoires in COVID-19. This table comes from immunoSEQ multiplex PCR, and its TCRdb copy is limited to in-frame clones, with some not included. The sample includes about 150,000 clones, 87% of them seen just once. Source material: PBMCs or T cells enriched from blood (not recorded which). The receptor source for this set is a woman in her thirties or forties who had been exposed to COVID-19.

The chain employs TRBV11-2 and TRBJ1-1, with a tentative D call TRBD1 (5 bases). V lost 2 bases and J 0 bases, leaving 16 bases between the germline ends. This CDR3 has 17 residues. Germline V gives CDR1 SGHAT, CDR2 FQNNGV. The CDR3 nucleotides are TGTGCCAGCAGCTTAAATCAGGGTCGGGGGGTGAACACTGAAGCTTTCTTT. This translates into CASSLNQGRGVNTEAFF. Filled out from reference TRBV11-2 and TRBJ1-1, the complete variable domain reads EAGVAQSPRYKIIEKRQSVAFWCNPISGHATLYWYQQILGQGPKLLIQFQNNGVVDDSQLPKDRFSAERLKGVDSTLKIQPAKLEDSAVYLCASSLNQGRGVNTEAFFGQGTRLTVV.

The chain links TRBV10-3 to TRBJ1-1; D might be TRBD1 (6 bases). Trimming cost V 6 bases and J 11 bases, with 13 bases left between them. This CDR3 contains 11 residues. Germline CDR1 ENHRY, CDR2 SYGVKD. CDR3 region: CAIRNRDEAFF. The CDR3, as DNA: TGTGCCATCAGAAACAGGGATGAGGCTTTCTTT.

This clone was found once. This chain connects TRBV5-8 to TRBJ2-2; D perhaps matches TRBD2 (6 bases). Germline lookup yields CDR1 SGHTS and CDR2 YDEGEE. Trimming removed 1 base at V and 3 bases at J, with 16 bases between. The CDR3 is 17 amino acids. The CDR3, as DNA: TGTGCCAGCAGCTTGCTGCTGGGAGCGGGCGACACCGGGGAGCTGTTTTTT. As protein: CASSLLLGAGDTGELFF.

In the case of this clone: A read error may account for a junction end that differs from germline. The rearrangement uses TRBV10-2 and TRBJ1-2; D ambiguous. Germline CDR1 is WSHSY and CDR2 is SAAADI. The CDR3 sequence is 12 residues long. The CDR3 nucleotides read TGCGCCAGCAGTGAGTTGGACTACGGCTACACCTTC. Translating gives CASSELDYGYTF.

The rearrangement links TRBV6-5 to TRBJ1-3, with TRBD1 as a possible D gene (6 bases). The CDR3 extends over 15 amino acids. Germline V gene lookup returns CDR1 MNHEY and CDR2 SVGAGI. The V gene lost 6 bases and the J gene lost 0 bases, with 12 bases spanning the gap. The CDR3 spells CASSLGQISGNTIYF. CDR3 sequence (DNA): TGTGCCAGCAGCCTAGGACAGATCTCTGGAAACACCATATATTTT.

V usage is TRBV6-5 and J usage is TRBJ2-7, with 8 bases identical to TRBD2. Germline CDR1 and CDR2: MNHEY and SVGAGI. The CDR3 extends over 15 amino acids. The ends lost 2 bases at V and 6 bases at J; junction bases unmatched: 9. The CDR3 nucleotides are TGTGCCAGCAGTTACGCAGGGCGACGGGGGGGCGAGCAGTACTTC. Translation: CASSYAGRRGGEQYF.

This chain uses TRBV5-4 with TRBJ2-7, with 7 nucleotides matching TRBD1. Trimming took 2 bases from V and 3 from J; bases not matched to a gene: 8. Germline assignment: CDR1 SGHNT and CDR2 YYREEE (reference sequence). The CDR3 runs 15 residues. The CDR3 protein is CASSFDRAKGYEQYF. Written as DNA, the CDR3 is TGTGCCAGCAGCTTTGACAGGGCAAAAGGCTACGAGCAGTACTTC.

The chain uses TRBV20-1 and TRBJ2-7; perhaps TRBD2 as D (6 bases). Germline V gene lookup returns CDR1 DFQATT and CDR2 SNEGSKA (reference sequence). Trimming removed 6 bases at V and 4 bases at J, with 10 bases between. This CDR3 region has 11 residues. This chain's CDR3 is CSARLVYEQYF. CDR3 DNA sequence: TGCAGTGCCAGACTAGTGTACGAGCAGTACTTC.

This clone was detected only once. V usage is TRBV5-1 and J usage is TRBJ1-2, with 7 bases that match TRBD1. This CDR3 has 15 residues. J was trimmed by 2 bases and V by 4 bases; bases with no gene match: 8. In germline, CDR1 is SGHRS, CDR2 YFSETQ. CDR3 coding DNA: TGCGCCAGCAGCCTTCCGACAGGGCCGAACTATGGCTACACCTTC. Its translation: CASSLPTGPNYGYTF. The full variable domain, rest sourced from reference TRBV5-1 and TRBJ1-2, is KAGVTQTPRYLIKTRGQQVTLSCSPISGHRSVSWYQQTPGQGLQFLFEYFSETQRNKGNFPGRFSGRQFSNSRSEMNVSTLELGDSALYLCASSLPTGPNYGYTFGSGTRLTVV.

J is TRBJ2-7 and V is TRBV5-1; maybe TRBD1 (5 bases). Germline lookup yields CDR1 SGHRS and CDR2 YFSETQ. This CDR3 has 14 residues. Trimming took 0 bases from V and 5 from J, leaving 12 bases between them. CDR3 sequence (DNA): TGCGCCAGCAGCTTGGCTGGACAAAGGGACGAGCAGTACTTC. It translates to CASSLAGQRDEQYF.

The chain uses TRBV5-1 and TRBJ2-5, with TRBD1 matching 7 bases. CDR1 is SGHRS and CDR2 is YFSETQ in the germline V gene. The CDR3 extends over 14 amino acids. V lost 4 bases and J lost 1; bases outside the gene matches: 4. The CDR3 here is CASSLRQGQETQYF. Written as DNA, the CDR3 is TGCGCCAGCAGCCTACGACAGGGCCAAGAGACCCAGTACTTC. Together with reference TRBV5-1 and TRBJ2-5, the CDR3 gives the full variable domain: KAGVTQTPRYLIKTRGQQVTLSCSPISGHRSVSWYQQTPGQGLQFLFEYFSETQRNKGNFPGRFSGRQFSNSRSEMNVSTLELGDSALYLCASSLRQGQETQYFGPGTRLLVL.

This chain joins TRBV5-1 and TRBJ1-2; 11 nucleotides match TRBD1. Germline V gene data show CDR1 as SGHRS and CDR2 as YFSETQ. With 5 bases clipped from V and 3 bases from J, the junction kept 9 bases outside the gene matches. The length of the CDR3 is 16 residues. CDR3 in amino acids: CASSPGQGAIDYGYTF. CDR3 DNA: TGCGCCAGCAGTCCCGGACAGGGGGCGATCGACTATGGCTACACCTTC.

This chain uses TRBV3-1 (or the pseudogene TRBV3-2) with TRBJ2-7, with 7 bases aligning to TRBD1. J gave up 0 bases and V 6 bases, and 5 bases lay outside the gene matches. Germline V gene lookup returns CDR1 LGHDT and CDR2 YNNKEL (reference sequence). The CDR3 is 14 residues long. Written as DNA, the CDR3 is TGTGCCAGCAGGTCACAGGGGAGCTCCTACGAGCAGTACTTC. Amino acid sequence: CASRSQGSSYEQYF.

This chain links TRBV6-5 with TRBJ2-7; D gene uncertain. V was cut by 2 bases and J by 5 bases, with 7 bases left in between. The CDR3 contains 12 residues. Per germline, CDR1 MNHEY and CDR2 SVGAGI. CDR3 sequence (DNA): TGTGCCAGCAGTTACGGTACGGACGAGCAGTACTTC. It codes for CASSYGTDEQYF.

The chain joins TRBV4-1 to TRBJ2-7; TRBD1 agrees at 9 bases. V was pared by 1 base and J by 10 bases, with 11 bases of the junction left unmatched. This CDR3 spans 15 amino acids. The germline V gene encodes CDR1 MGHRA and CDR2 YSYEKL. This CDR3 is CASSQGPQGAQSQYF. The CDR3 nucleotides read TGCGCCAGCAGCCAAGGACCACAGGGGGCCCAGTCCCAGTACTTC.

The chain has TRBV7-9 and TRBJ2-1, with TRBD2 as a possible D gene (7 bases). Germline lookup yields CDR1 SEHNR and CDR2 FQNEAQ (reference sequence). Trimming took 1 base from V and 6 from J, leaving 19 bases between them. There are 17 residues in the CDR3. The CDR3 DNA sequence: TGTGCCAGCAGCTTAGGGGGGCGGGGAGGGCCGGGCAATGAGCAGTTCTTC. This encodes CASSLGGRGGPGNEQFF. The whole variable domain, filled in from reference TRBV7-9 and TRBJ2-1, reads DTGVSQNPRHKITKRGQNVTFRCDPISEHNRLYWYRQTLGQGPEFLTYFQNEAQLEKSRLLSDRFSAERPKGSFSTLEIQRTEQGDSAMYLCASSLGGRGGPGNEQFFGPGTRLTVL.

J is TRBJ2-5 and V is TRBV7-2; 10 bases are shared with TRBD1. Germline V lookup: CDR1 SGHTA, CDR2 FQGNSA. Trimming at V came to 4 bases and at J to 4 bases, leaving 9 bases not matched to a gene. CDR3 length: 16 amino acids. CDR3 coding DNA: TGTGCCAGCAGCTCCGACCGGACAGGGGGATTAGAGACCCAGTACTTC. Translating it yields CASSSDRTGGLETQYF.